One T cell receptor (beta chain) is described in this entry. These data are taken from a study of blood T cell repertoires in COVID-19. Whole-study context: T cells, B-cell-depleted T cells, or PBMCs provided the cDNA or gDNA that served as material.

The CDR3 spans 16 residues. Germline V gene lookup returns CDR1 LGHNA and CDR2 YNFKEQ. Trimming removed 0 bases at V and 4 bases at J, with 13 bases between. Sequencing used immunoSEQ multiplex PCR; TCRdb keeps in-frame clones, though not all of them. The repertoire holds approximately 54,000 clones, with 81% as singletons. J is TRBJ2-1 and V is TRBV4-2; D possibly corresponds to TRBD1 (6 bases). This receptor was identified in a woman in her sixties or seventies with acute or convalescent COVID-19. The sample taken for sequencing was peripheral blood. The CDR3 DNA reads TGTGCCAGCAGCCAAGATGCAGGGGCAACTTACAATGAGCAGTTCTTC. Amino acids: CASSQDAGATYNEQFF.